These 23 T cell receptor beta chains came from one sample sequenced in a study of T cell changes during pregnancy in multiple sclerosis. Here immunoSEQ multiplex PCR was the method, and the copy in TCRdb shows in-frame clones only, minus some. The repertoire holds approximately 68,000 clones, around 92% seen once, with approximately 0.71% in the top ten. Specimen: peripheral blood, collected in the third trimester of pregnancy. These receptors all come from a female donor in good health, enrolled as a control in a pregnancy study.

This chain uses TRBV7-9 with TRBJ2-5; 7 bases fit TRBD2. Trimming took 5 bases from V and 7 from J; bases not matched to a gene: 7. The CDR3 extends over 13 amino acids. Germline V gene lookup returns CDR1 SEHNR and CDR2 FQNEAQ (reference sequence). The CDR3 here is CASSKAGGGTQYF. For the CDR3, the DNA is TGTGCCAGCAGCAAAGCGGGCGGGGGGACCCAGTACTTC.

V usage is TRBV6-4 and J usage is TRBJ1-1; 8 bases align to TRBD1. V was pared by 0 bases and J by 4 bases, with 4 bases of the junction left unmatched. Germline values: CDR1 MRHNA, CDR2 SNTAGT. The CDR3 consists of 15 residues. The CDR3 bases are TGTGCCAGCAGTGACTCCCTGACAGGGGCCACTGAAGCTTTCTTT. The encoded protein is CASSDSLTGATEAFF.

This chain connects TRBV14 to TRBJ2-7; 8 bases agree with TRBD1. V gave up 4 bases and J gave up 3 bases; unmatched junction bases: 5. This CDR3 spans 14 amino acids. From germline, CDR1 is SGHDN and CDR2 FVKESK. CDR3 coding DNA: TGTGCCAGCAGCCGGGGACAGGTCGGCTACGAGCAGTACTTC. This codes for CASSRGQVGYEQYF.

This sequence joins TRBV2 and TRBJ2-1; TRBD2 matches at 14 bases. J gave up 3 bases and V 10 bases, and 14 bases lay outside the gene matches. CDR3 size: 18 residues. Germline-derived CDR1 and CDR2 are SNHLY and FYNNEI. Here the CDR3 reads CATTGALGLAGVYNEQFF. The CDR3, as DNA: TGTGCCACCACAGGGGCCTTGGGACTAGCGGGGGTCTACAATGAGCAGTTCTTC.

The genes are TRBV6-1 and TRBJ2-7; 8 nucleotides line up with TRBD2. Germline CDR1 is MNHNS and CDR2 is SASEGT. Losses at the gene ends were 11 bases for V and 0 bases for J; bases not matched to a gene: 9. This CDR3 has 14 amino acids. CDR3 DNA sequence: TGTGCCGTACTACCCGGGACTAGCTCCTACGAGCAGTACTTC. Encoded protein: CAVLPGTSSYEQYF.

V usage is TRBV9 and J usage is TRBJ1-3; 9 bases agree with TRBD1. Per germline, CDR1 SGDLS and CDR2 YYNGEE. The CDR3 has 15 residues. Unmatched junction bases numbered 5, after V lost 3 bases and J lost 4 bases. The CDR3: CASSAQGADGNTIYF. The CDR3 coding sequence is TGTGCCAGCAGCGCACAGGGGGCGGACGGAAACACCATATATTTT.

The chain uses TRBV9 and TRBJ2-7; TRBD1 might be the D (6 bases). V was cut by 4 bases and J by 0 bases, with 14 bases left in between. CDR3 size: 15 residues. Per germline, CDR1 SGDLS and CDR2 YYNGEE. In DNA, the CDR3 is TGTGCCAGCAGCCTCACAGGGTCTAGCTCCTACGAGCAGTACTTC. It codes for CASSLTGSSSYEQYF.

The rearrangement joins TRBV18 to TRBJ1-1, with 9 bases aligning to TRBD1. CDR1 and CDR2 from the germline V gene are KGHSH and LQKENI. CDR3 length: 18 residues. V lost 3 bases, J lost 0 bases, and 11 bases stayed unmatched. The CDR3 spells CASSPPSQGARLNTEAFF. The CDR3 DNA reads as TGTGCCAGCTCACCTCCCTCACAGGGGGCCAGGTTGAACACTGAAGCTTTCTTT.

The chain is built from TRBV5-4 and TRBJ2-1, with unresolved D. The germline V gene has CDR1 SGHNT and CDR2 YYREEE (reference sequence). The CDR3 is 13 amino acids. V was cut by 0 bases and J by 9 bases, with 10 bases left in between. CDR3 residues: CASSLELTSEQFF. For the CDR3, the DNA is TGTGCCAGCAGCTTGGAACTAACGAGTGAGCAGTTCTTC.

The sample holds a few counts of this clone. The chain links TRBV27 to TRBJ1-2; 12 positions match TRBD1. Germline V gene sequence: CDR1 MNHEY, CDR2 SMNVEV (reference sequence). This CDR3 has 16 residues. V shed 6 bases, J shed 2 bases, and the junction held 7 bases outside the gene matches. In DNA, the CDR3 is TGTGCCAGCAGCCGGGGACAGGGGGCGACAAACTATGGCTACACCTTC. It specifies CASSRGQGATNYGYTF.

V is TRBV7-9 and J is TRBJ1-1, with D unresolved. The length of the CDR3 is 14 residues. The V end was cut by 1 base, the J end by 1 base, with 7 bases between. CDR1 SEHNR and CDR2 FQNEAQ come from the germline V gene (reference sequence). CDR3 DNA: TGTGCCAGCAGCTTAGGGCTTGGGAACACTGAAGCTTTCTTT. Protein product: CASSLGLGNTEAFF.

CDR3 loop: CASAGSTYNEQFF. CDR3 DNA: TGTGCCAGCGCGGGATCCACCTACAATGAGCAGTTCTTC. This chain links TRBV28 with TRBJ2-1; TRBD2 might be the D (6 bases). The CDR3 has 13 residues. Trimming cost V 8 bases and J 2 bases, with 10 bases left between them. Germline loops: CDR1 MDHEN, CDR2 SYDVKM. Using reference TRBV28 and TRBJ2-1 for the parts outside the CDR3, the full variable domain is DVKVTQSSRYLVKRTGEKVFLECVQDMDHENMFWYRQDPGLGLRLIYFSYDVKMKEKGDIPEGYSVSREKKERFSLILESASTNQTSMYLCASAGSTYNEQFFGPGTRLTVL.

This clone was counted a single time. The chain combines TRBV5-8 with TRBJ2-3, with TRBD1 matching over 9 bases. CDR1 and CDR2 (germline): SGHTS, YDEGEE. The CDR3 totals 15 residues. Trimming at V came to 4 bases and at J to 0 bases, leaving 3 bases not matched to a gene. The CDR3 spells CASSRGQGSTDTQYF. The CDR3 nucleotides are TGTGCCAGCAGCCGGGGACAGGGAAGCACAGATACGCAGTATTTT.

The chain employs TRBV5-1 and TRBJ2-7; 9 bases are shared with TRBD1. The CDR3 is 15 residues long. Germline CDR1 reads SGHRS; CDR2 reads YFSETQ. The J segment lost 0 bases and the V segment lost 3 bases, leaving 4 bases of the junction unmatched. CDR3 DNA: TGCGCCAGCAGCTCAGGACAGGGGCTCTCCTACGAGCAGTACTTC. It codes for CASSSGQGLSYEQYF.

The genes are TRBV18 and TRBJ2-5; D is perhaps TRBD1 (6 bases). The CDR3 has 16 residues. Per germline, CDR1 KGHSH and CDR2 LQKENI. The V gene lost 0 bases and the J gene lost 2 bases, with 13 bases spanning the gap. The CDR3 region is CASSPPRQGIQETQYF. The CDR3 coding sequence is TGTGCCAGCTCACCACCCCGGCAGGGGATACAAGAGACCCAGTACTTC.

The chain carries TRBV19 and TRBJ2-7, with 9 bases identical to TRBD1. The CDR3 runs to 16 residues. Looked up from germline, CDR1 is LNHDA and CDR2 is SQIVND (reference sequence). Trimming cost V 8 bases and J 0 bases; bases outside gene matches: 11. The chain's CDR3 is CASSSWTGEPSYEQYF. In DNA, the CDR3 is TGTGCCAGTTCGTCCTGGACAGGGGAACCCTCCTACGAGCAGTACTTC.

The rearrangement links TRBV6-1 to TRBJ1-2, with D perhaps TRBD1 (5 bases). Germline CDR1 and CDR2: MNHNS and SASEGT. V was clipped by 1 base and J by 7 bases, with 13 bases between them. The CDR3 covers 14 residues. The CDR3 reads CASSEVRTPSGYTF. The CDR3 bases are TGTGCCAGCAGTGAAGTTAGGACACCAAGTGGCTACACCTTC.

The chain carries TRBV7-2 and TRBJ2-7, with TRBD1 identical over 9 bases. CDR3 size: 14 residues. Trimming took 3 bases from V and 6 from J; bases not matched to a gene: 6. Germline V gene lookup returns CDR1 SGHTA and CDR2 FQGNSA. The CDR3: CASSFMDRGREQYF. The CDR3 nucleotides read TGTGCCAGCAGCTTTATGGACAGGGGACGCGAGCAGTACTTC.

The chain has TRBV19 and TRBJ1-1, with D unresolved. Looked up from germline, CDR1 is LNHDA and CDR2 is SQIVND (reference sequence). This CDR3 region has 15 residues. With 3 bases removed from V and 5 bases from J, the gap between germline ends came to 16 bases. CDR3 amino acids: CASSMAGWSGTEAFF. As DNA, the CDR3 is TGTGCCAGTAGTATGGCTGGGTGGAGTGGGACTGAAGCTTTCTTT.

The gene calls are TRBV5-4 and TRBJ1-6; TRBD1 matches at 7 bases. Losses at the gene ends were 3 bases for V and 10 bases for J; bases not matched to a gene: 10. Germline CDR1 is SGHNT and CDR2 is YYREEE (reference sequence). The CDR3 is made up of 15 amino acids. The DNA of the CDR3 is TGTGCCAGCAGCTCACGACAGGGTAGTGGATCACCCCTCCACTTT. Its protein is CASSSRQGSGSPLHF. Complete variable domain (other parts from reference TRBV5-4 and TRBJ1-6): ETGVTQSPTHLIKTRGQQVTLRCSSQSGHNTVSWYQQALGQGPQFIFQYYREEENGRGNFPPRFSGLQFPNYSSELNVNALELDDSALYLCASSSRQGSGSPLHFGNGTRLTVT.

The chain is built from TRBV6-5 and TRBJ1-6; the D is unclear. The CDR3 has 14 residues. Germline values: CDR1 MNHEY, CDR2 SVGAGI. The V and J ends lost 6 bases and 8 bases respectively, with 14 bases between them. CDR3 bases: TGTGCCAGCAGGCAAGCGGGGTGGGATTCACCCCTCCACTTT. It translates to CASRQAGWDSPLHF.

This clone showed up just once. The chain links TRBV30 to TRBJ1-6, with D possibly being TRBD1 (5 bases). The germline V gene encodes CDR1 GTSNPN and CDR2 SVGIG (reference sequence). CDR3 length: 14 residues. Trimming took off 0 bases at V and 7 bases at J, with 10 bases between the two ends. The CDR3 region is CAWSVEGRNSPLHF. DNA of the CDR3: TGTGCCTGGAGTGTAGAGGGGAGGAATTCACCCCTCCACTTT.

The chain recombines TRBV19 with TRBJ2-7; TRBD1 might be the D (5 bases). Trimming left V 1 base short and J 0 bases short, with 19 bases between. The CDR3 consists of 18 residues. Germline loops: CDR1 LNHDA, CDR2 SQIVND (reference sequence). The CDR3, as DNA: TGTGCCAGTAGTATAGCAGTGGGGCAAGCGTTCCTCTCCTACGAGCAGTACTTC. This translates into CASSIAVGQAFLSYEQYF.